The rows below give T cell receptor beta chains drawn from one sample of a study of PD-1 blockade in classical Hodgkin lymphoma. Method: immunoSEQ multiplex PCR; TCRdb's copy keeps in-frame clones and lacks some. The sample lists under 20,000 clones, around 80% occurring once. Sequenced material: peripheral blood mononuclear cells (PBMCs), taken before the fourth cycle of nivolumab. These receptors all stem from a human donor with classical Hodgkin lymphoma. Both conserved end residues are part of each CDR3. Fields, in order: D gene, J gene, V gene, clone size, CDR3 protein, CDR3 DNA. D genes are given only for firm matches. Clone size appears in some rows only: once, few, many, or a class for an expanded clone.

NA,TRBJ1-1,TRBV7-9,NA,CASSLGSQAFF,TGTGCCAGCAGCTTGGGGTCCCAAGCTTTCTTT
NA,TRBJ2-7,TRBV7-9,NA,CASSLDSIYEQYF,TGTGCCAGCAGCCTTGACAGTATCTACGAGCAGTACTTC
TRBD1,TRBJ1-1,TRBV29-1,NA,CSVGTGSTEAFF,TGCAGCGTGGGGACAGGGTCCACTGAAGCTTTCTTT
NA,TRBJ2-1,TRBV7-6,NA,CASSTHSGVDNEQFF,TGTGCCAGCAGCACACACTCGGGGGTGGACAATGAGCAGTTCTTC
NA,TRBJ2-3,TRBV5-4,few,CASSFMRGHSDTQYF,TGTGCCAGCAGCTTTATGCGGGGACATTCAGATACGCAGTATTTT
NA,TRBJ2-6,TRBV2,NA,CASSSGANVLTF,TGTGCCAGCAGCTCCGGGGCCAACGTCCTGACTTTC
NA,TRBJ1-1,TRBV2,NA,CASRTGLNTEAFF,TGTGCCAGCAGAACGGGATTGAACACTGAAGCTTTCTTT
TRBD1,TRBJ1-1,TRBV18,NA,CASSPRDRLTEAFF,TGTGCCAGCTCACCACGGGACAGACTAACTGAAGCTTTCTTT
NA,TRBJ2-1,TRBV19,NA,CASSILAGGQFF,TGTGCCAGTAGTATACTGGCTGGTGGGCAGTTCTTC
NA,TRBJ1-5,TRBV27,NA,CASSFLGSQPQHF,TGTGCCAGCAGTTTTCTGGGTAGTCAGCCCCAGCATTTT
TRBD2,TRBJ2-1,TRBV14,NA,CASSPPGLAGGWYQFF,TGTGCCAGCAGCCCTCCGGGACTAGCGGGAGGTTGGTACCAGTTCTTC
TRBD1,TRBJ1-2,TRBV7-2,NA,CASSTNRGLDGYTF,TGTGCCAGCAGCACAAACAGGGGGCTCGACGGCTACACCTTC